Listed here are 3 T cell receptor beta chains from one sample, sequenced in a study of CD8 T cells in ankylosing spondylitis. Points from the study as a whole: Seemingly distinctive of ankylosing spondylitis blood was a TCR beta motif formed by eight highly homologous variants.

No antigens are known for them. A single record per CDR3 protein comes from TCRdb applying MiXCR to the 5' RACE reads. The sample lists 800,000 to 900,000 distinct CDR3 sequences, roughly 10% occurring once. Sample: blood, either unsorted or a sorted T cell fraction (not recorded which). The source is a male donor with ankylosing spondylitis.

The CDR3 loop is CASRGRTGPNTEAFF. In DNA form, the CDR3 reads TGTGCCAGCAGGGGAAGGACAGGGCCGAACACTGAAGCTTTCTTT. The chain recombines TRBV6-1 with TRBJ1-1; 8 nucleotides agree with TRBD1. CDR3 length: 15 amino acids. Germline CDR1 is MNHNS and CDR2 is SASEGT. Trimming cost V 6 bases and J 1 base; bases outside gene matches: 7.

This chain connects TRBV12-3 or TRBV12-4 to TRBJ2-3; 10 nucleotides agree with TRBD1. V lost 5 bases, J lost 1 base, and 6 bases stayed unmatched. This CDR3 has 16 amino acids. The CDR3 DNA is TGTGCCAGCAGTCTTCCCGGGACAGGGGGCACAGATACGCAGTATTTT. Translation gives CASSLPGTGGTDTQYF.

A few counts support this clonotype. V and J are TRBV10-3 and TRBJ2-7, with 11 bases matching TRBD1. Per germline, CDR1 ENHRY and CDR2 SYGVKD. V shed 6 bases and J 0 bases; nucleotides not matched to a gene: 1. This CDR3 is 14 amino acids long. CDR3 DNA sequence: TGTGCCATCAGGGGGACAGGGGGCTCCTACGAGCAGTACTTC. Amino acids: CAIRGTGGSYEQYF.